Below, 13 T cell receptor beta chains from the same sample are listed, as sequenced in a study of T-cell memory formation after mild COVID-19. TCRdb independently ran MiXCR on the 5' RACE reads; one entry per CDR3 protein. The sample yields about 270,000 distinct CDR3 sequences, over 15% seen once. The sequencing input was PBMCs or a T cell subset sorted from them (not recorded which). The receptors stem from a man aged 18 to 35 who had mild COVID-19 (a few samples of this study predate the infection). Cell type and time point are not known.

The table lists this clonotype with a few counts. The chain recombines TRBV7-9 with TRBJ1-6; possible D gene TRBD1, 6 bases. Looked up from germline, CDR1 is SEHNR and CDR2 is FQNEAQ (reference sequence). V shed 3 bases and J shed 9 bases, with 21 bases lying between them. The CDR3 spans 17 residues. Written as DNA, the CDR3 is TGTGCCAGCAGCTTTGGCTCCCGGGGGCTGATGGGTTCACCCCTCCACTTT. Translation: CASSFGSRGLMGSPLHF.

This clonotype appeared many times. The CDR3 DNA follows: TGCGCCAGCAGCTTGGTTTTAGGGGCGGACACTGAAGCTTTCTTT. Its protein is CASSLVLGADTEAFF. The J gene is TRBJ1-1, the V gene TRBV5-1, with D tentatively TRBD1 (5 bases). The V gene lost 0 bases and the J gene lost 3 bases, with 12 bases spanning the gap. CDR1 and CDR2 (germline): SGHRS, YFSETQ. CDR3 length: 15 residues.

A few counts support this clonotype. The J gene is TRBJ2-7, the V gene TRBV25-1; 9 bases fit TRBD1. Germline V gives CDR1 MGHDK, CDR2 SYGVNS. With 4 bases clipped from V and 6 bases from J, the junction kept 13 bases outside the gene matches. This CDR3 is 16 amino acids long. CDR3 loop: CASSGGPGTGFGEQYV. The CDR3 region has the DNA TGTGCCAGCAGTGGAGGGCCAGGGACAGGGTTTGGCGAGCAGTACGTC.

This clonotype was found a few times. The chain carries TRBV20-1 and TRBJ2-2, with 7 bases fitting TRBD2. Germline values: CDR1 DFQATT, CDR2 SNEGSKA (reference sequence). The CDR3 runs to 14 residues. The trim removed 2 bases at V and 4 bases at J, leaving 4 bases unmatched. The CDR3 sequence: CSARTGGGTGELFF. CDR3 DNA: TGCAGTGCTAGAACGGGGGGTGGCACCGGGGAGCTGTTTTTT.

CDR3 nucleotides: TGCGCCAGCAGCCCCCGGGACAGGGTGTACGAGCAGTACTTC. This gives the protein CASSPRDRVYEQYF. The chain recombines TRBV4-1 with TRBJ2-7; 9 bases map to TRBD1. The CDR3 sequence is 14 residues long. V was pared by 4 bases and J by 4 bases, with 5 bases of the junction left unmatched. Germline V gene lookup returns CDR1 MGHRA and CDR2 YSYEKL.

The chain uses TRBV7-6 and TRBJ1-6, with D possibly TRBD1 on 5 matching bases. Germline V CDR1 and CDR2: SGHVS, FNYEAQ. V lost 5 bases and J lost 5, with 25 bases in between. CDR3 length equals 19 residues. The CDR3 coding sequence is TGTGCCAGCAGCCCTCTTTCCCCCTCCAGGGACTGGAATAATTCACCCCTCCACTTT. The encoded protein is CASSPLSPSRDWNNSPLHF. The whole variable domain, remainder taken from reference TRBV7-6 and TRBJ1-6, is GAGVSQSPRYKVTKRGQDVALRCDPISGHVSLYWYRQALGQGPEFLTYFNYEAQQDKSGLPNDRFSAERPEGSISTLTIQRTEQRDSAMYRCASSPLSPSRDWNNSPLHFGNGTRLTVT.

This clonotype was seen more than once but under ten times. This sequence joins TRBV29-1 and TRBJ2-1; D is unclear. CDR1 and CDR2 from the germline V gene are SQVTM and ANQGSEA. V lost 3 bases to trimming and J lost 6 bases, with 15 bases between them. The CDR3 is made up of 14 amino acids. The CDR3: CSVDSPVPPNEQFF. In nucleotides, the CDR3 is TGCAGCGTTGATTCCCCAGTTCCCCCCAATGAGCAGTTCTTC.

The chain combines TRBV7-2 with TRBJ1-5; possibly TRBD1 for D (6 bases). In germline, CDR1 is SGHTA, CDR2 FQGNSA. This CDR3 spans 13 amino acids. The V gene lost 8 bases and the J gene lost 4 bases, with 12 bases spanning the gap. Here the CDR3 DNA reads TGTGCCAGCGCTGGGGGGCGGAATCAGCCCCAGCATTTT. It specifies CASAGGRNQPQHF.

The chain couples TRBV12-3 or TRBV12-4 to TRBJ1-1; D remains unclear. The CDR3 has 14 residues. The ends were cut back, 7 bases at V and 0 bases at J, with 12 bases in the middle. CDR3 nucleotide sequence: TGTGCCAGCACCGGTGGTCGTCTGAACACTGAAGCTTTCTTT. Encoded protein: CASTGGRLNTEAFF.

The chain has TRBV7-2 and TRBJ1-4; D remains ambiguous. V shed 0 bases and J shed 7 bases, with 12 bases lying between them. Germline V CDR1 and CDR2: SGHTA, FQGNSA. CDR3 length: 15 amino acids. Here the CDR3 reads CASSLASGWGEKLFF. CDR3 in DNA: TGTGCCAGCAGCTTAGCGTCTGGGTGGGGTGAAAAACTGTTTTTT.

The rearrangement links TRBV6-4 to TRBJ2-3, with 10 bases matching TRBD2. This CDR3 comprises 15 residues. Germline loops: CDR1 MRHNA, CDR2 SNTAGT. Losses at the gene ends were 2 bases for V and 1 base for J; bases not matched to a gene: 0. The CDR3: CASSDGTSGTDTQYF. CDR3 nucleotide sequence: TGTGCCAGCAGTGACGGGACTAGCGGCACAGATACGCAGTATTTT.

This clonotype was seen many times. Sequence at one end of the junction differs from germline and may be a read error. The chain combines TRBV20-1 with TRBJ2-3; possibly TRBD1 or TRBD2 for D (6 bases each). The CDR3 totals 14 residues. Per the germline V gene, CDR1 is DFQATT and CDR2 is SNEGSKA (reference sequence). CDR3 DNA: TGCAGTGCAATCTGGGACGGGGGCACGGATACGCAGTATTTT. It encodes CSAIWDGGTDTQYF.

The rearrangement links TRBV20-1 to TRBJ2-5; 12 bases are shared with TRBD2. V was pared by 6 bases and J by 4 bases, with 6 bases of the junction left unmatched. From germline, CDR1 is DFQATT and CDR2 SNEGSKA (reference sequence). This CDR3 is 14 amino acids long. CDR3 DNA sequence: TGCAGTGCCAACCCGGGACTAGCGGGAGAGACCCAGTACTTC. It yields the protein CSANPGLAGETQYF.